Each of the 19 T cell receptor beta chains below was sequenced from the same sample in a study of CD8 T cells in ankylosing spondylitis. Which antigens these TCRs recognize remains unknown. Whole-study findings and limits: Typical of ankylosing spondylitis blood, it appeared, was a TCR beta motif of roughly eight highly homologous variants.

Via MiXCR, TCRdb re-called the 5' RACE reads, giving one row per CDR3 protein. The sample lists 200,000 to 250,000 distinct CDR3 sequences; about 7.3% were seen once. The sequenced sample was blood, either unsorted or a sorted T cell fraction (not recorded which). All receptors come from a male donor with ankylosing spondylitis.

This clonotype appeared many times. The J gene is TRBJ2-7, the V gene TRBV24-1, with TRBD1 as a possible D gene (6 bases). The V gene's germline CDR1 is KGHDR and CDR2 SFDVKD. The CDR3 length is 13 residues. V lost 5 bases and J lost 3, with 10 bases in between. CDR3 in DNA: TGTGCCACCAGTGCCAGGGGCCACTACGAGCAGTACTTC. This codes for CATSARGHYEQYF.

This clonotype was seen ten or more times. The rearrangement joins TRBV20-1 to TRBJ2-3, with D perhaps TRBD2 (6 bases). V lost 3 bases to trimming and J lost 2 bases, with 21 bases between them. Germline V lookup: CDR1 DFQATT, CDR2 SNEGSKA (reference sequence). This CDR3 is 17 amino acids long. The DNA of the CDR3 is TGCAGTGCTAGGGATCCGGCGGGACCATTCAACACAGATACGCAGTATTTT. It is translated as CSARDPAGPFNTDTQYF.

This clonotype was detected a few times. CDR3 DNA sequence: TGTGCCAGTAGTGTACGCGGACAGAACTATAATTCACCCCTCCACTTT. Amino acids: CASSVRGQNYNSPLHF. The V and J genes are TRBV19 and TRBJ1-6; tentative D call: TRBD1 (6 bases). Per the germline V gene, CDR1 is LNHDA and CDR2 is SQIVND (reference sequence). This CDR3 is built from 16 residues. The V end lost 5 bases, the J end lost 3 bases, and 14 bases lay between the germline ends.

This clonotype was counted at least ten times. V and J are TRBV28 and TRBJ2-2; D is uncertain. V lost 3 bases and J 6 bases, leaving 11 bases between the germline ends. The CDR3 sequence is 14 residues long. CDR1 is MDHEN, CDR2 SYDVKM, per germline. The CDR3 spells CASSFRSGAGELFF. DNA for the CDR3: TGTGCCAGCAGTTTTCGGTCAGGTGCCGGGGAGCTGTTTTTT. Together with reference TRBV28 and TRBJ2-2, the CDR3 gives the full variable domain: DVKVTQSSRYLVKRTGEKVFLECVQDMDHENMFWYRQDPGLGLRLIYFSYDVKMKEKGDIPEGYSVSREKKERFSLILESASTNQTSMYLCASSFRSGAGELFFGEGSRLTVL.

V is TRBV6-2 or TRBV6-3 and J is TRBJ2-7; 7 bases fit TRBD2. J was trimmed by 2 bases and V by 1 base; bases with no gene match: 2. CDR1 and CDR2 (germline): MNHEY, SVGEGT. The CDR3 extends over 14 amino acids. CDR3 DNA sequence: TGTGCCAGCAGTTACTGGGACTACACCTACGAGCAGTACTTC. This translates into CASSYWDYTYEQYF.

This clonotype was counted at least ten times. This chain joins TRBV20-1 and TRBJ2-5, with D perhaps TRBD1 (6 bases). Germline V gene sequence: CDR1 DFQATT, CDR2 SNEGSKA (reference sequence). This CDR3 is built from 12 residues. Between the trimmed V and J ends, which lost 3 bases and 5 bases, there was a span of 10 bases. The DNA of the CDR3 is TGCAGTGCTAGGGAAACAGGGGAGACCCAGTACTTC. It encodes CSARETGETQYF.

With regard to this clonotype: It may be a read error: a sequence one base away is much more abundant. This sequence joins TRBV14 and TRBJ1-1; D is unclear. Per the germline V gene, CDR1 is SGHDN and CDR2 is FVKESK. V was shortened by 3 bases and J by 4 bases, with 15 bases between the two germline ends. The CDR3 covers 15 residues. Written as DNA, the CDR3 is TGTGCCAGCAGCCATACCAAGGTTTTTAGCACTGAAGCTTTCTTT. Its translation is CASSHTKVFSTEAFF. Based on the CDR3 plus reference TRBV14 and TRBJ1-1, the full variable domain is EAGVTQFPSHSVIEKGQTVTLRCDPISGHDNLYWYRRVMGKEIKFLLHFVKESKQDESGMPNNRFLAERTGGTYSTLKVQPAELEDSGVYFCASSHTKVFSTEAFFGQGTRLTVV.

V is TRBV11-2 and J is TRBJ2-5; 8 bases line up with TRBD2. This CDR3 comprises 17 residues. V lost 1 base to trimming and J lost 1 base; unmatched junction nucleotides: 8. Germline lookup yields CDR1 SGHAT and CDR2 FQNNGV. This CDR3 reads CASSLGHQRGPQETQYF. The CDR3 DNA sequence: TGTGCCAGCAGCTTAGGTCACCAGCGGGGGCCCCAAGAGACCCAGTACTTC.

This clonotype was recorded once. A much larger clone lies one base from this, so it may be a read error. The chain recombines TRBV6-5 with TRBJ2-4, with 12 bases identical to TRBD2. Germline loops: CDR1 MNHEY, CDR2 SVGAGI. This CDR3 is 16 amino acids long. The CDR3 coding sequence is TGTGCCAGCAGTTACCGACTAGCGGGAGCCAAAAACATTCAGGACTTC. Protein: CASSYRLAGAKNIQDF.

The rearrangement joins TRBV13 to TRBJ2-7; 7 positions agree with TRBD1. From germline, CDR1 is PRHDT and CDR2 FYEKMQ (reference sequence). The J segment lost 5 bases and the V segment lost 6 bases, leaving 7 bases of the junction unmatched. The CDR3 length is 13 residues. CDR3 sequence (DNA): TGTGCCAGCAGTATTGACAGGGCCCACGAGCAGTACTTC. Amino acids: CASSIDRAHEQYF.

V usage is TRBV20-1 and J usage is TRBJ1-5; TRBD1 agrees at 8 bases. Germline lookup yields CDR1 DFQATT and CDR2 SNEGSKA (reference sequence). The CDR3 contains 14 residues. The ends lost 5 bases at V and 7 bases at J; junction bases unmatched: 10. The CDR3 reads CSAALDREVQPQHF. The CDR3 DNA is TGCAGTGCTGCATTGGACAGGGAGGTACAGCCCCAGCATTTT.

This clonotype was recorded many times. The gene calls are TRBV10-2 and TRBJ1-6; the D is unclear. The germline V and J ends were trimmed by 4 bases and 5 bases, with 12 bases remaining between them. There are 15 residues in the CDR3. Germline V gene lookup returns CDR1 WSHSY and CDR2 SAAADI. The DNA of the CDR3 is TGCGCCAGCAGTGTATCGGGCTTCAATAATTCACCCCTCCACTTT. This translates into CASSVSGFNNSPLHF.

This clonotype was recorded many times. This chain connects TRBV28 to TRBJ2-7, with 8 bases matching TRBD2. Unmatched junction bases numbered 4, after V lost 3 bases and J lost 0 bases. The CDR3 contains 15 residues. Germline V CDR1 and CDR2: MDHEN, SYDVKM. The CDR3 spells CASSLTSESSYEQYF. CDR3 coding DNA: TGTGCCAGCAGTTTGACTAGCGAAAGCTCCTACGAGCAGTACTTC.

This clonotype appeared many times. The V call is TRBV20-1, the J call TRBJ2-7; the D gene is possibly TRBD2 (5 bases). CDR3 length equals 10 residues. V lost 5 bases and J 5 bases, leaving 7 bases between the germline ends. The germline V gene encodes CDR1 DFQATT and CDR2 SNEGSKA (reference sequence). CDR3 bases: TGCAGTGCTTCCGGGAACGAGCAGTACTTC. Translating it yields CSASGNEQYF.

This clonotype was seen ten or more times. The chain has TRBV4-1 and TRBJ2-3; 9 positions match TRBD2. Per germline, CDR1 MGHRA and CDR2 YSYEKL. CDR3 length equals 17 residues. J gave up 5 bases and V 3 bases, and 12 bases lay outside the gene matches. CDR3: CASSQYLSGRMGDTQYF. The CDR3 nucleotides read TGCGCCAGCAGCCAGTATCTTAGCGGGAGAATGGGAGATACGCAGTATTTT.

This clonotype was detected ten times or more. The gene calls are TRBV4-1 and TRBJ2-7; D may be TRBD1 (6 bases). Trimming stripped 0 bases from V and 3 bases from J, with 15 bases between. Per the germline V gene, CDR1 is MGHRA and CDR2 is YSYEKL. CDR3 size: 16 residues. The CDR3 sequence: CASSQEQGLGFYEQYF. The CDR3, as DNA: TGCGCCAGCAGCCAAGAACAGGGATTGGGGTTCTACGAGCAGTACTTC.

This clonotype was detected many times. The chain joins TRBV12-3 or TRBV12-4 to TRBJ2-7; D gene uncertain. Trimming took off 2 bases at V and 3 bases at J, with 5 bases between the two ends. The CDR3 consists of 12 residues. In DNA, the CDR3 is TGTGCCAGCAGTTTACAGAACTACGAGCAGTACTTC. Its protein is CASSLQNYEQYF.

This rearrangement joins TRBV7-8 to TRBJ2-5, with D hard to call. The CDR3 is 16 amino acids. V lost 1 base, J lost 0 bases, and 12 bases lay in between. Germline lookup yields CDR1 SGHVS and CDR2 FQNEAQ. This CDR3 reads CASSLETVLYQETQYF. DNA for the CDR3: TGTGCCAGCAGCTTAGAAACCGTCCTGTACCAAGAGACCCAGTACTTC.

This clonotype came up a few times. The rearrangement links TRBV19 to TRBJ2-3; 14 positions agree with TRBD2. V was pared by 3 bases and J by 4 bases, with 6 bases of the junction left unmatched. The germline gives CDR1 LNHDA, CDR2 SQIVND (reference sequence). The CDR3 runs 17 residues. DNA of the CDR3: TGTGCCAGTAGTATCCCTGGACTAGCGGGGGGTGCAGATACGCAGTATTTT. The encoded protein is CASSIPGLAGGADTQYF.